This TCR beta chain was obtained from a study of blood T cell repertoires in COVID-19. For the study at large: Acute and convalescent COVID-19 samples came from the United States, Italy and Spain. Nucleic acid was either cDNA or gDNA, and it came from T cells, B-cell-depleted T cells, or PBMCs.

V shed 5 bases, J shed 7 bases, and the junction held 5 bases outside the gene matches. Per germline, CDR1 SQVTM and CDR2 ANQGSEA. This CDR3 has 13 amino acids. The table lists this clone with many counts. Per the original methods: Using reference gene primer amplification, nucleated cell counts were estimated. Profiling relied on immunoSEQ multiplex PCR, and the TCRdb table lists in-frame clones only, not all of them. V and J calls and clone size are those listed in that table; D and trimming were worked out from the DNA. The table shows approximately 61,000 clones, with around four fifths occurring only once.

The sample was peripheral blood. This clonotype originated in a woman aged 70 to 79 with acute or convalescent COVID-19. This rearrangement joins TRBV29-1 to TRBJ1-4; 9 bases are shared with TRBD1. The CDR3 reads CSVTGGAGEKLFF. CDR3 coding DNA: TGCAGCGTTACAGGGGGCGCAGGTGAAAAACTGTTTTTT. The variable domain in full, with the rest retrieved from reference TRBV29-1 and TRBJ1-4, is SAVISQKPSRDICQRGTSLTIQCQVDSQVTMMFWYRQQPGQSLTLIATANQGSEATYESGFVIDKFPISRPNLTFSTLTVSNMSPEDSSIYLCSVTGGAGEKLFFGSGTQLSVL.